This TCR beta chain was identified during a study of shared clonotypes between healthy human individuals. Turning to the study itself: Each donor's CD8 memory used one plate, CD8 naive two, each CD4 subset three.

This clone was seen just once. Sequencing used immunoSEQ multiplex PCR; TCRdb keeps in-frame clones, though not all of them. This table has 2,500,000 or so clones, around 90% appearing once. This CDR3 is built from 13 residues. The ends were cut back, 7 bases at V and 4 bases at J, with 10 bases in the middle. The germline V gene encodes CDR1 SEHNR and CDR2 FQNEAQ (reference sequence). The receptor comes from a man aged 18 to 29 in good health. Some clones in this sample may be carry-over from other donors' samples. V is TRBV7-9 and J is TRBJ2-2; D gene unclear. The sequenced sample was naive CD4+ T cells from PBMCs. Subset noted: CD45RA+ positively selected. CDR3 amino acids: CASTHEPTGELFF. In DNA, the CDR3 is TGTGCCAGCACTCACGAGCCCACCGGGGAGCTGTTTTTT.